This passage covers 13 T cell receptor beta chains from one sample sequenced in a study of cytomegalovirus exposure and HLA in healthy donors. Primers included in the PCR were 60 Vbeta and 13 Jbeta primers. The method was immunoSEQ multiplex PCR; TCRdb's version includes in-frame clones alone and lacks a portion of them. The sample has 150,000 to 200,000 clones; 80% to 90% are singletons. The sample consisted of PBMCs. The origin of the receptors is a man aged 18 to 29 in good health and CMV-seropositive.

DNA of the CDR3: TGTGCCACCAGCAGGAGAGCCGGGACAGGGCGGAAGAGCTACACCTTC. Protein: CATSRRAGTGRKSYTF. The rearrangement links TRBV15 to TRBJ1-2; 9 bases are a match to TRBD1. The CDR3 extends over 16 amino acids. CDR1 LNHNV and CDR2 YYDKDF come from the germline V gene (reference sequence). After removal of 3 bases from V and 9 bases from J, the junction contained 14 bases not matched to a gene.

The chain recombines TRBV6-1 with TRBJ2-7; 8 bases are a match to TRBD1. This CDR3 has 13 amino acids. Trimming removed 5 bases from V and 13 bases from J; junction bases left unmatched: 13. CDR1 MNHNS and CDR2 SASEGT come from the germline V gene. The CDR3 is CASSRGTGQGDYF. For the CDR3, the DNA is TGTGCCAGCAGTCGTGGAACCGGACAGGGTGACTACTTC.

The chain combines TRBV5-4 with TRBJ2-3, with 11 positions matching TRBD2. This CDR3 contains 15 residues. Germline V gives CDR1 SGHNT, CDR2 YYREEE (reference sequence). After removal of 7 bases from V and 6 bases from J, the junction contained 10 bases not matched to a gene. The CDR3 bases are TGTGCCAGCGGAGGGACTAGCGGCCCATTGGATACGCAGTATTTT. It translates to CASGGTSGPLDTQYF.

The chain joins TRBV9 to TRBJ2-3, with 9 bases lining up with TRBD1. Germline CDR1 is SGDLS and CDR2 is YYNGEE. This CDR3 has 18 residues. Germline trimming cut 4 bases from V and 3 bases from J; bases unmatched to any gene: 15. The CDR3 is CASSPWETLGQGTDTQYF. Written as DNA, the CDR3 is TGTGCCAGCAGCCCCTGGGAGACCCTAGGACAGGGGACAGATACGCAGTATTTT.

A word on this clone: This sample includes further DNA sequences coding for the same CDR3. The rearrangement links TRBV5-1 to TRBJ1-3; the D is unclear. The V gene lost 0 bases and the J gene lost 1 base, with 8 bases spanning the gap. From germline, CDR1 is SGHRS and CDR2 YFSETQ. This CDR3 contains 15 residues. The CDR3 here is CASSLVAGSGNTIYF. DNA of the CDR3: TGCGCCAGCAGCTTGGTAGCCGGTTCTGGAAACACCATATATTTT.

V and J are TRBV4-1 and TRBJ2-4, with 7 bases that match TRBD1. This CDR3 has 15 amino acids. The V gene end was trimmed by 3 bases and the J gene end by 3 bases; junction bases not matched to a gene: 5. Per the germline V gene, CDR1 is MGHRA and CDR2 is YSYEKL. CDR3 coding DNA: TGCGCCAGCAGCCACGAGGGGGCCGGCAAAAACATTCAGTACTTC. Translating it yields CASSHEGAGKNIQYF.

Here the CDR3 reads CASSLIQGFEQYF. The DNA of the CDR3 is TGTGCCAGCAGCCTAATACAGGGGTTCGAGCAGTACTTC. This chain joins TRBV5-5 and TRBJ2-7; TRBD1 aligns across 7 bases. Germline CDR1 reads SGHKS; CDR2 reads YYEKEE (reference sequence). The CDR3 has 13 amino acids. Trimming took 4 bases from V and 6 from J; bases not matched to a gene: 7.

The chain is built from TRBV14 and TRBJ1-5; D gene unclear. Per the germline V gene, CDR1 is SGHDN and CDR2 is FVKESK. V was pared by 2 bases and J by 4 bases, with 9 bases between. The CDR3 totals 14 residues. CDR3 in amino acids: CASSQTGFNQPQHF. CDR3 DNA sequence: TGTGCCAGCAGCCAAACGGGGTTTAATCAGCCCCAGCATTTT.

The chain recombines TRBV2 with TRBJ2-3; 12 nucleotides line up with TRBD2. J lost 3 bases, V lost 8 bases, and 6 bases had no gene match. CDR3 size: 15 residues. Germline V gives CDR1 SNHLY, CDR2 FYNNEI. CDR3 protein: CASASGGAGTDTQYF. In nucleotides, the CDR3 is TGTGCCAGCGCTAGCGGGGGGGCTGGTACAGATACGCAGTATTTT.

This clone was seen just once. The V and J genes are TRBV9 and TRBJ1-3; D perhaps matches TRBD1 (6 bases). Germline CDR1 SGDLS, CDR2 YYNGEE. The V and J ends lost 3 bases and 0 bases respectively, with 13 bases between them. The CDR3 covers 16 residues. The CDR3 DNA reads TGTGCCAGCAGCGCCCGACAGGCGAGCTCTGGAAACACCATATATTTT. Translated: CASSARQASSGNTIYF.

The chain recombines TRBV30 with TRBJ2-5, with 8 bases aligning to TRBD1. V shed 1 base and J 5 bases; nucleotides not matched to a gene: 6. Germline values: CDR1 GTSNPN, CDR2 SVGIG (reference sequence). The CDR3 contains 14 residues. This CDR3 reads CAWSASGGGETQYF. The CDR3 nucleotides are TGTGCCTGGAGTGCATCAGGGGGCGGGGAGACCCAGTACTTC. Looking up the rest from reference TRBV30 and TRBJ2-5 gives the full variable domain: SQTIHQWPATLVQPVGSPLSLECTVEGTSNPNLYWYRQAAGRGLQLLFYSVGIGQISSEVPQNLSASRPQDRQFILSSKKLLLSDSGFYLCAWSASGGGETQYFGPGTRLLVL.

The V gene is TRBV9, the J gene TRBJ1-5; D is possibly TRBD1 (6 bases). Trimming took off 3 bases at V and 4 bases at J, with 11 bases between the two ends. The CDR3 consists of 14 residues. Germline values: CDR1 SGDLS, CDR2 YYNGEE. The CDR3 region has the DNA TGTGCCAGCAGCGAGGGAAGGGGGAATCAGCCCCAGCATTTT. Encoded protein: CASSEGRGNQPQHF. The variable domain in full, completed from reference TRBV9 and TRBJ1-5, reads DSGVTQTPKHLITATGQRVTLRCSPRSGDLSVYWYQQSLDQGLQFLIQYYNGEERAKGNILERFSAQQFPDLHSELNLSSLELGDSALYFCASSEGRGNQPQHFGDGTRLSIL.

The chain carries TRBV9 and TRBJ2-7; 8 bases are a match to TRBD2. Losses at the gene ends were 0 bases for V and 2 bases for J; bases not matched to a gene: 1. The CDR3 consists of 14 residues. Germline CDR1 is SGDLS and CDR2 is YYNGEE. CDR3 loop: CASSVAGGTYEQYF. CDR3 nucleotides: TGTGCCAGCAGCGTAGCGGGGGGGACCTACGAGCAGTACTTC.